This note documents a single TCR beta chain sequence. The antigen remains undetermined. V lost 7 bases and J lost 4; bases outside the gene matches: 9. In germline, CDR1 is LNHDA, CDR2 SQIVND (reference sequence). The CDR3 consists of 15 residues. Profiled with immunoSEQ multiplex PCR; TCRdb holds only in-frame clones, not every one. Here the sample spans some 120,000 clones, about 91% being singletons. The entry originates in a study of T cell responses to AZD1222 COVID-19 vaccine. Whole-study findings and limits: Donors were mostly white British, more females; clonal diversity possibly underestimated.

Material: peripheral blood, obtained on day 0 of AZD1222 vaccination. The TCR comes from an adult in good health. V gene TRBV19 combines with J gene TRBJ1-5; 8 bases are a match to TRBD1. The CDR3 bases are TGTGCCAGTAACCGTGACAGGGGAGGTAATCAGCCCCAGCATTTT. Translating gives CASNRDRGGNQPQHF.